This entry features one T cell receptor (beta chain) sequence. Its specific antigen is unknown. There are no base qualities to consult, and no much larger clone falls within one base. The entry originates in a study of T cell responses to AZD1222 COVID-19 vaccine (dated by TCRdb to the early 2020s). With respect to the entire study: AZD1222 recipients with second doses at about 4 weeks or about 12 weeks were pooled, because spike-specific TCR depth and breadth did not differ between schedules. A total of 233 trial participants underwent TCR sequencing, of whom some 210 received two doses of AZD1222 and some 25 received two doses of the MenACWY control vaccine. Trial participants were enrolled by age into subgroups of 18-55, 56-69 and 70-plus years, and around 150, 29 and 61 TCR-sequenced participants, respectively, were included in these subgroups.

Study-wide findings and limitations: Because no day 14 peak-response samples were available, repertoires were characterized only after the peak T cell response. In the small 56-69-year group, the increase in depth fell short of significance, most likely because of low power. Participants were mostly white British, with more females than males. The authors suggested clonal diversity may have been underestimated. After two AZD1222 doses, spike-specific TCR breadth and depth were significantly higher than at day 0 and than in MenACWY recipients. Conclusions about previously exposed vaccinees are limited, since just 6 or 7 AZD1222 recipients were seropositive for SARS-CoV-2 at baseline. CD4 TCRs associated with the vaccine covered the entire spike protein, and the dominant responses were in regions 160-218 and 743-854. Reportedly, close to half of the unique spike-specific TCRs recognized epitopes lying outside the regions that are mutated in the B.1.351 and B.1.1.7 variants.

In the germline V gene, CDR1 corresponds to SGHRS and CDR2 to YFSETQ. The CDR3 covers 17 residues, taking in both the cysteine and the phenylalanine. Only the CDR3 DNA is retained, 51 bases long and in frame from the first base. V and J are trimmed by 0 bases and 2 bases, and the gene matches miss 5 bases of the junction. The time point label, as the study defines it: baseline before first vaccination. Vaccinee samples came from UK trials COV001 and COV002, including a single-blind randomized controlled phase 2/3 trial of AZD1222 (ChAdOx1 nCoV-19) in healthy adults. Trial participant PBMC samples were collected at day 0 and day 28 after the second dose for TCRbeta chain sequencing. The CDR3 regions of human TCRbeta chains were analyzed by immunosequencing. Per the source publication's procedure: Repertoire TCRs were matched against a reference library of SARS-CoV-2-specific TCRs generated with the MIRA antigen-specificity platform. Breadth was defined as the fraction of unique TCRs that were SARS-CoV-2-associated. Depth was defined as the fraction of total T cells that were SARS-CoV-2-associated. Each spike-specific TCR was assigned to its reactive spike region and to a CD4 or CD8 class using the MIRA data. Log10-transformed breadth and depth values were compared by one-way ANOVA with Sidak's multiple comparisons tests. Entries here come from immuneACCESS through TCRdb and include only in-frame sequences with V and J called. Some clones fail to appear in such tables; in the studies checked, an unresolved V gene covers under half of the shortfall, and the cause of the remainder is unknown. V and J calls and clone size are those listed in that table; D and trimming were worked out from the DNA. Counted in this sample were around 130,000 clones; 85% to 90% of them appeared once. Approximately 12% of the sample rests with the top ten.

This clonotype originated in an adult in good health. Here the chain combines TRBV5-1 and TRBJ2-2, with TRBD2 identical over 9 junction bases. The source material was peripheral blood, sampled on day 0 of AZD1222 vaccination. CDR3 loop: CASSLVASGANTGELFF. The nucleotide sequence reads TGCGCCAGCAGCTTGGTGGCTAGCGGGGCCAACACCGGGGAGCTGTTTTTT.